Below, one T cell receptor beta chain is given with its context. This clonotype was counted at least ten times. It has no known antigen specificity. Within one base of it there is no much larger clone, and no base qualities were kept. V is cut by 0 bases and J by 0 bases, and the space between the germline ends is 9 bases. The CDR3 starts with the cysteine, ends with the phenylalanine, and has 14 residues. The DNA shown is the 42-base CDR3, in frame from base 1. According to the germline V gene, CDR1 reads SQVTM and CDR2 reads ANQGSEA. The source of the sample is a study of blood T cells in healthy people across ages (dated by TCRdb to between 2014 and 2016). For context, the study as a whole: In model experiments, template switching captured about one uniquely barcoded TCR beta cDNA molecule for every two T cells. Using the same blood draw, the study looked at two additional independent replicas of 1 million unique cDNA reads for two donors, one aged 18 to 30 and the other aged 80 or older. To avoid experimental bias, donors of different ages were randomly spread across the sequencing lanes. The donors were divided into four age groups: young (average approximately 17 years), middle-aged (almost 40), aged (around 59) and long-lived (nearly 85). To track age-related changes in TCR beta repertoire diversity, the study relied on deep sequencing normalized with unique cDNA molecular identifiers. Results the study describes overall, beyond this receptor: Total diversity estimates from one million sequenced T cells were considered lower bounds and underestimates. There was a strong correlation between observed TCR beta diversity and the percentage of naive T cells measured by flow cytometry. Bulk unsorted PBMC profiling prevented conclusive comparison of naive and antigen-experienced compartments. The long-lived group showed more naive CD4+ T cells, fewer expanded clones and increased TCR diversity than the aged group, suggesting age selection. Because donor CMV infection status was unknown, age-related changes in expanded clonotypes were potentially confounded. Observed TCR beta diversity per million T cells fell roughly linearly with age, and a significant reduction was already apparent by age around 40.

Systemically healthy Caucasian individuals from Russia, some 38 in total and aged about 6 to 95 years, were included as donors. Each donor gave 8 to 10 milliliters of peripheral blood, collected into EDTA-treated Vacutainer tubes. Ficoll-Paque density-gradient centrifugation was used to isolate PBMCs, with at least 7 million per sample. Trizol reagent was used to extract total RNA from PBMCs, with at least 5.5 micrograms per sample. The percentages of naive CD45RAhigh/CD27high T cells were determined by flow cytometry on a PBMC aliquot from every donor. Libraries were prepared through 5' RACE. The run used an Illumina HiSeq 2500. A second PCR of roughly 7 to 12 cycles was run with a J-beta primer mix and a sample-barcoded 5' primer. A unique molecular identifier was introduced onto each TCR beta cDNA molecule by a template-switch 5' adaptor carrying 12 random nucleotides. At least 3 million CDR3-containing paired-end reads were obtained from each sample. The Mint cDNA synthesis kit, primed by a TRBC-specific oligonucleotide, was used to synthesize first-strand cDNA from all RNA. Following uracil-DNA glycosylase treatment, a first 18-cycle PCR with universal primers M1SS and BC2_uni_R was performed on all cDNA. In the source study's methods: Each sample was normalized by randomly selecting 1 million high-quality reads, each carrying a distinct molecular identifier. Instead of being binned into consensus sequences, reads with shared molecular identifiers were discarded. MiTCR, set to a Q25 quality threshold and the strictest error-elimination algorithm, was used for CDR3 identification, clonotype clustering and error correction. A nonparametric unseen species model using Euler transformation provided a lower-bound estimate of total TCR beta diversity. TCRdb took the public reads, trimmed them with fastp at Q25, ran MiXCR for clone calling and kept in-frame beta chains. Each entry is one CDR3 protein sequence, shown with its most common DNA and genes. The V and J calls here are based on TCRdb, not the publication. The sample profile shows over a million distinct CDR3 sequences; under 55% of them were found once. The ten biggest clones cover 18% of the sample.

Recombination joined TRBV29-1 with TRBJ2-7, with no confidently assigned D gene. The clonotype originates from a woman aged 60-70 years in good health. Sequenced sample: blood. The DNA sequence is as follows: TGCAGCGTTGAAGATCCCCCAGTCTCCTACGAGCAGTACTTC. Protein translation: CSVEDPPVSYEQYF.